Sequencing of this T cell receptor (beta chain) was carried out in a study of radiotherapy plus CTLA-4 blockade in lung cancer. Study at large: The study recorded objective responses in less than 20% of patients and disease control in 31%. Study-level findings and limits: Following radiotherapy plus ipilimumab, tumor-derived TCR clones expanded in the blood.

Clones were read by immunoSEQ multiplex PCR, and TCRdb kept only the in-frame ones, dropping some. The profile shows 90,000 to 100,000 clones, approximately 72% of them singletons. From germline, CDR1 is SGHNT and CDR2 YENEEA. This CDR3 contains 14 residues. V was trimmed by 8 bases and J by 4 bases, leaving 17 bases between them. As concerns this clone: The antigen remains unidentified.

Chemo-refractory metastatic non-small-cell lung cancer patients were treated with focal radiation plus CTLA-4 blockade with ipilimumab. The V call is TRBV11-3, the J call TRBJ2-5, with D maybe TRBD2 (7 bases). Sequences were derived from peripheral blood, sampled from a patient treated with radiotherapy plus ipilimumab. This sequence was found in a human donor with non-small cell lung cancer who had a partial response to radiotherapy plus ipilimumab. Some clones in this sample may be carry-over from other donors' samples. For the CDR3, the DNA is TGTGCCAGCCGGGGGGCGGCTGCGGGAGAGACCCAGTACTTC. Protein sequence: CASRGAAAGETQYF.